A selection of T cell receptor beta chains follows, all from one sample in a study of tumor and adjacent non-tumor tissue in lung cancer. TCRdb re-analysed the multiplex PCR reads in MiXCR, keeping a single row per CDR3 protein. Among roughly 67,000 distinct CDR3 sequences, about three fifths were seen once, and the ten largest hold around 21%. Sequencing was done on a sample of lung tumor tissue. The receptors were sampled from a man over 45 with non-small cell lung cancer. The CDR3 runs from the conserved cysteine through the conserved F or W. The D gene is left open where the match is weak. The size of a clone is reported for some rows only, either as once, few or many, or as a class for expanded clones.

J gene,D gene,CDR3 length,V gene,clone size,CDR3 protein,CDR3 DNA
TRBJ2-7,NA,13,TRBV30,NA,CVWSKAGGYEQYF,TGTGTCTGGAGTAAGGCCGGGGGCTACGAGCAGTACTTC
TRBJ2-7,NA,12,TRBV4-1,many,CASSQDQLAWYF,TGCGCCAGCAGCCAAGATCAGCTAGCATGGTACTTC
TRBJ1-1,NA,14,TRBV29-1,NA,CCVEAVKRYTEAFF,TGCTGCGTTGAAGCGGTCAAGCGGTACACTGAAGCTTTCTTT
TRBJ2-1,TRBD1,14,TRBV5-1,many,CASSTGQNYNEQFF,TGCGCCAGCAGCACGGGACAGAATTACAATGAGCAGTTCTTC
TRBJ1-6,NA,16,TRBV11-2,NA,CATSFSGHKHNSPLHF,TGTGCCACCAGCTTCTCTGGACACAAGCATAATTCACCCCTCCACTTT
TRBJ1-3,TRBD1,16,TRBV11-2,NA,CACSVLGTGSGNIIYF,TGTGCCTGCAGCGTACTGGGGACAGGCTCCGGAAACATCATATATTTT
TRBJ2-3,NA,15,TRBV7-2,once,CASTAAGQGTDTQYF,TGTGCCAGCACCGCGGCGGGGCAGGGCACAGATACGCAGTATTTT
TRBJ1-5,TRBD1,16,TRBV6-5,many,CASSRGRGLGNQPQHF,TGTGCCAGCAGTAGGGGCAGGGGGCTAGGCAATCAGCCCCAGCATTTT
TRBJ1-6,NA,15,TRBV4-1,NA,CASTQDGQSPATLHF,TGTGCCAGCACCCAAGACGGACAGTCGCCCGCCACCCTCCACTTT
TRBJ2-7,TRBD2,15,TRBV6-1,NA,CAGSPVAGSSYEQYF,TGTGCCGGCAGTCCCGTAGCGGGGAGCTCCTACGAGCAGTACTTT
TRBJ2-1,NA,14,TRBV20-1,NA,CSAPAGGGDSEQFF,TGCAGTGCCCCGGCGGGTGGAGGGGACAGTGAGCAGTTCTTC
TRBJ2-6,NA,15,TRBV28,NA,CASSPATSGANVLTF,TGTGCCAGCAGTCCAGCGACCTCTGGGGCCAACGTCCTGACTTTC
TRBJ2-2,TRBD1,15,TRBV5-6,many,CASSQDRGAGGELFF,TGTGCCAGCAGCCAGGACAGGGGGGCCGGCGGGGAGCTGTTTTTT
TRBJ2-1,NA,14,TRBV28,NA,CASNTGRPYSEQFF,TGTGCCAGCAATACCGGGAGACCGTACAGTGAGCAGTTCTTC
TRBJ2-1,TRBD2,16,TRBV6-1,many,CASSRSGGASYNEQFF,TGTGCCAGCAGCCGTAGCGGGGGCGCTTCCTACAATGAGCAGTTCTTC
TRBJ1-5,NA,14,TRBV6-5,NA,CVSSPVLCQGPQHF,TGTGTCAGCAGTCCCGTTCTGTGTCAAGGGCCCCAACATTTT
TRBJ1-1,NA,15,TRBV6-5,many,CASSSDSGASLEAFF,TGTGCCAGCAGTTCCGATTCCGGGGCGAGTCTAGAAGCTTTCTTT
TRBJ2-3,NA,15,TRBV5-4,few,CASSLWGTGNQSQYF,TGTGCCAGCAGCTTGTGGGGGACGGGAAATCAGTCCCAGTATTTT
TRBJ2-1,TRBD2,15,TRBV11-3,medium-sized,CASSTGLAGYNEQFF,TGTGCCAGCAGCACCGGACTAGCGGGGTACAATGAGCAGTTCTTC
TRBJ2-3,NA,15,TRBV29-1,NA,CSVALRWGDTDTQYF,TGCAGCGTTGCACTCAGGTGGGGGGACACAGATACGCAGTATTTT
TRBJ2-7,NA,15,TRBV11-2,NA,CASSLDWDNTYEQYF,TGTGCCAGCAGCTTAGATTGGGACAACACCTATGAGCAGTACTTC
TRBJ2-6,TRBD1,16,TRBV4-2,NA,CASSQGTGVGANVLTF,TGTGCCAGCAGCCAAGGGACAGGGGTAGGGGCCAACGTCCTTACTTTC
TRBJ2-1,NA,19,TRBV5-6,NA,CARSLVGRRGWSSYNEQFF,TGTGCCAGGAGCTTGGTAGGTCGGAGGGGGTGGAGCTCCTACAATGAGCAGTTCTTC